This T cell receptor beta chain is drawn from a study of blood T cell repertoires in COVID-19. Looking at the study overall: The analysed material was cDNA or gDNA that came from T cells, B-cell-depleted T cells, or PBMCs.

The trim removed 5 bases at V and 4 bases at J, leaving 6 bases unmatched. This CDR3 has 14 amino acids. Germline V gene lookup returns CDR1 SGHAT and CDR2 FQNNGV. Sequencing was performed with immunoSEQ multiplex PCR; in TCRdb, only in-frame clones are kept and a portion is missing. The data contain some 120,000 clones, more than 75% of them singletons. Material for sequencing was peripheral blood. This rearrangement joins TRBV11-2 to TRBJ1-2, with 8 bases that match TRBD1. The source of this sequence is a woman between 55 and 75 years old with acute or convalescent COVID-19. The CDR3, as DNA: TGTGCCAGCAGCAGAACGGACAGGGTCTATGGCTACACCTTC. Translating it yields CASSRTDRVYGYTF.